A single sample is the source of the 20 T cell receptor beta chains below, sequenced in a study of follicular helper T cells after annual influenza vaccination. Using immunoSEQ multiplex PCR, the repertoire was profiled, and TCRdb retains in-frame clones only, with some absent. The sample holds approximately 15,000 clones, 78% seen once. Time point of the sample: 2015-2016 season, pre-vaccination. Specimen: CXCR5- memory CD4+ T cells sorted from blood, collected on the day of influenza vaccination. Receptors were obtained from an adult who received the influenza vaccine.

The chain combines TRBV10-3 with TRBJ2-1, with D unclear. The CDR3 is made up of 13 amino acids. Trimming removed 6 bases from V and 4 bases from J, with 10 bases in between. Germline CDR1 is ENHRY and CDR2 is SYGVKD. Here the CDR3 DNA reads TGTGCCATCAGACTATGGGTGTACAATGAGCAGTTCTTC. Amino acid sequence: CAIRLWVYNEQFF.

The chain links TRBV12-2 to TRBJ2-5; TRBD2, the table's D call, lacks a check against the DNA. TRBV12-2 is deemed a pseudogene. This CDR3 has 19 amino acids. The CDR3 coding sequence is TGTGCAAGTCGCTTAGCGCTTGGACTAGCGGGGGGGTACCAAGAGACCCAGTACTTC. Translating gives CASRLALGLAGGYQETQYF.

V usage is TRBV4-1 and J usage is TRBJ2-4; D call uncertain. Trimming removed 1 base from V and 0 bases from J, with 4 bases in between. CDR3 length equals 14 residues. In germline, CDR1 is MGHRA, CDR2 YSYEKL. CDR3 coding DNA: TGCGCCAGCAGCCAAGTAGGAGCCAAAAACATTCAGTACTTC. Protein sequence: CASSQVGAKNIQYF.

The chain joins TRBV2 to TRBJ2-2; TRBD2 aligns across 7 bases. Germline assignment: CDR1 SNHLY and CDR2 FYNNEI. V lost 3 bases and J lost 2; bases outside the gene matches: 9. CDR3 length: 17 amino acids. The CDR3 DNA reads TGTGCCAGCAGTGAGTCTGCGGGGGAAAAAAACACCGGGGAGCTGTTTTTT. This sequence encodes CASSESAGEKNTGELFF. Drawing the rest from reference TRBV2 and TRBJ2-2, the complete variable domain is EPEVTQTPSHQVTQMGQEVILRCVPISNHLYFYWYRQILGQKVEFLVSFYNNEISEKSEIFDDQFSVERPDGSNFTLKIRSTKLEDSAMYFCASSESAGEKNTGELFFGEGSRLTVL.

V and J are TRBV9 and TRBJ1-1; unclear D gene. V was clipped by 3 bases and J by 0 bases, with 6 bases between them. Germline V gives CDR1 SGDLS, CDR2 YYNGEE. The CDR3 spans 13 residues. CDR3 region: CASSAQVNTEAFF. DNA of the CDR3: TGTGCCAGCAGCGCGCAGGTGAACACTGAAGCTTTCTTT.

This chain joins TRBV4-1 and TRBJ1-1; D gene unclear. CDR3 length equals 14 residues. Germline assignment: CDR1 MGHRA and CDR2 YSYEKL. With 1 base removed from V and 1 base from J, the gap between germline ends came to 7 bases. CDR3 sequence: CASSQVGSNTEAFF. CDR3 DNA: TGCGCCAGCAGCCAAGTCGGATCGAACACTGAAGCTTTCTTT.

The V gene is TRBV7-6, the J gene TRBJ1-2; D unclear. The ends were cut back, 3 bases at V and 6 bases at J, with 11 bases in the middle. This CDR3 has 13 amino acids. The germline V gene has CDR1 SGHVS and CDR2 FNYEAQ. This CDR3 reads CASSFVGLDGYTF. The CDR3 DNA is TGTGCCAGCAGCTTCGTAGGGTTAGATGGCTACACCTTC.

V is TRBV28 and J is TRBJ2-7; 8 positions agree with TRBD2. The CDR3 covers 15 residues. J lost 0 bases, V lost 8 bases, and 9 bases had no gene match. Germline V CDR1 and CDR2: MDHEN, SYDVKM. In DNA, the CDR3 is TGTGCCAGCGACGGACAGCGGGGGAGCTCCTACGAGCAGTACTTC. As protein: CASDGQRGSSYEQYF.

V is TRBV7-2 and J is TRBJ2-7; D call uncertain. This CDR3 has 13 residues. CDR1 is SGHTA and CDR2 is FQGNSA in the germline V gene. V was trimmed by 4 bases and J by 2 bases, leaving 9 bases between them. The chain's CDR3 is CASSSITPYEQYF. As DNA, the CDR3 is TGTGCCAGCAGCTCCATCACCCCCTACGAGCAGTACTTC.

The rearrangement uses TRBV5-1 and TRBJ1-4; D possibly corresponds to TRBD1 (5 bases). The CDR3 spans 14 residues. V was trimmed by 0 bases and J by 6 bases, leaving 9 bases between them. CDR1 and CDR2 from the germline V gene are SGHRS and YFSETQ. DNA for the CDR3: TGCGCCAGCAGCTTGGCGGGACGGGATGAAAAACTGTTTTTT. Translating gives CASSLAGRDEKLFF.

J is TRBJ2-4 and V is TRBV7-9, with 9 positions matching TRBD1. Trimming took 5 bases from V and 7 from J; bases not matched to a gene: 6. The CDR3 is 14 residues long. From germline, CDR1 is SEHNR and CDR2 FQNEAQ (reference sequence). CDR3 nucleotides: TGTGCCAGCAGCCCGGGACAGGGTCCGAACATTCAGTACTTC. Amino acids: CASSPGQGPNIQYF.

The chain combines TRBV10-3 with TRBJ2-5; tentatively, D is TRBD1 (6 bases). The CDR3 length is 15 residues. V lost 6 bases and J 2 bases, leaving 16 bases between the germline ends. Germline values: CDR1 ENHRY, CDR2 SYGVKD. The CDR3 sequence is CAISPTGPEQETQYF. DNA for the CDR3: TGTGCCATCAGCCCGACAGGACCGGAGCAAGAGACCCAGTACTTC.

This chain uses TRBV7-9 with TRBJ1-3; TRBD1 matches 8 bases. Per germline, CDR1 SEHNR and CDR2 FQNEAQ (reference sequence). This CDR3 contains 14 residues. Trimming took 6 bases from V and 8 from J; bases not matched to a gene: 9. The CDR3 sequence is CASSFGQGVDTIYF. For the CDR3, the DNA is TGTGCCAGCAGTTTCGGACAGGGTGTAGACACCATATATTTT.

In DNA, the CDR3 is TGTGCCAGCAGTACACTAGCGGGGGGGCCCGAGACCCAGTACTTC. Its protein is CASSTLAGGPETQYF. The rearrangement links TRBV28 to TRBJ2-5; 13 bases align to TRBD2. V lost 5 bases and J lost 5; bases outside the gene matches: 5. The germline CDR1 and CDR2 sequences are MDHEN and SYDVKM. The CDR3 contains 15 residues.

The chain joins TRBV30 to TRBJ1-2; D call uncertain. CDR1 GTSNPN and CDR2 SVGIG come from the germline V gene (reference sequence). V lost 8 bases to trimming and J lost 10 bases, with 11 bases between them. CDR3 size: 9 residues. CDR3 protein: CASHQPYTF. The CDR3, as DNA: TGTGCCAGTCATCAACCCTACACCTTC.

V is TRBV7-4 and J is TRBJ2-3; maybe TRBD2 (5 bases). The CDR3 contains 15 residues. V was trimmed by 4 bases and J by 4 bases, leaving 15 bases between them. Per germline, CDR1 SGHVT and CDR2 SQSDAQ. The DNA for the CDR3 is TGTGCCAGCAGCTCCAACCTACGGGGATCAGATACGCAGTATTTT. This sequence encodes CASSSNLRGSDTQYF. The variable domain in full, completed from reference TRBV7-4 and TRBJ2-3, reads GAGVSQSPRYKVAKRGRDVALRCDSISGHVTLYWYRQTLGQGSEVLTYSQSDAQRDKSGRPSGRFSAERPERSVSTLKIQRTEQGDSAVYLCASSSNLRGSDTQYFGPGTRLTVL.

Here the CDR3 reads CASSLEPNSGNTIYF. CDR3 sequence (DNA): TGCGCCAGCAGCTTGGAGCCGAACTCTGGAAACACCATATATTTT. This sequence joins TRBV5-1 and TRBJ1-3; D gene uncertain. The length of the CDR3 is 15 residues. The V gene lost 0 bases and the J gene lost 0 bases, with 7 bases spanning the gap. CDR1 and CDR2 from the germline V gene are SGHRS and YFSETQ.

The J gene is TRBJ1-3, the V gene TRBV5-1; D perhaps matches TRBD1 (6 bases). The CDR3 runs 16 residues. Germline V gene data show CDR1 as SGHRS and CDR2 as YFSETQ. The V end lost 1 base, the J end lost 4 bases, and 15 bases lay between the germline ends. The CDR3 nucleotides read TGCGCCAGCAGCTTGACTGGACAGTCGTCCGGAAACACCATATATTTT. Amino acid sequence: CASSLTGQSSGNTIYF. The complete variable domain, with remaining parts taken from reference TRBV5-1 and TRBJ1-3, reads KAGVTQTPRYLIKTRGQQVTLSCSPISGHRSVSWYQQTPGQGLQFLFEYFSETQRNKGNFPGRFSGRQFSNSRSEMNVSTLELGDSALYLCASSLTGQSSGNTIYFGEGSWLTVV.

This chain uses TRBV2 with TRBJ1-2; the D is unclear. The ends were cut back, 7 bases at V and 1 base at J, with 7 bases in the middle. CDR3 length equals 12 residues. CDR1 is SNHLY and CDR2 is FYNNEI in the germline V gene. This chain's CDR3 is CASNPINYGYTF. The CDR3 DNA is TGTGCCAGCAATCCCATTAACTATGGCTACACCTTC.

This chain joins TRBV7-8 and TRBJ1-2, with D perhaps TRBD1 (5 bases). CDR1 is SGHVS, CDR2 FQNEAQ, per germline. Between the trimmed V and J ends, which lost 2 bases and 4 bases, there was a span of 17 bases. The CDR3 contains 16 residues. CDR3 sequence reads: CASSLSTGASLYGYTF. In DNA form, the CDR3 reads TGTGCCAGCAGCTTAAGCACAGGCGCCAGCCTCTATGGCTACACCTTC.